Following are 23 T cell receptor beta chains from one sample sequenced in a study of vaccination and CD4 T cells after COVID-19. The assay that was used to sequence DNA from cultured CD4+ T cells was the Oncomine TCR Beta short-read assay. Each CDR3 protein gets one entry after TCRdb re-called the PCR reads with MiXCR. The sample yields roughly 13,000 distinct CDR3 sequences, roughly 56% seen once. Treatment indicated: roughly 11-day PBMC culture with coronavirus spike peptide pools or control peptides (ViraFEST assay). These TCRs' antigens remain unknown. The sequencing input was CD4+ T cells from blood, cultured in vitro. These receptors all stem from a human donor who had recovered from COVID-19.

The chain has TRBV6-1 and TRBJ2-2; D is unclear. Germline values: CDR1 MNHNS, CDR2 SASEGT. The CDR3 is made up of 12 amino acids. Trimming removed 7 bases at V and 3 bases at J, with 6 bases between. The CDR3 here is CASTVHTGELFF. The CDR3 nucleotides read TGTGCCAGCACGGTTCACACCGGGGAGCTGTTTTTT.

This clonotype was observed a single time. The genes are TRBV7-2 and TRBJ2-1; D might be TRBD2 (6 bases). The J call could be wrong; TRBJ2-7 is a better fit for the DNA end. The CDR3 length is 13 residues. Germline values: CDR1 SGHTA, CDR2 FQGNSA. CDR3 sequence reads: CASSHGTSREQYF. The CDR3 DNA reads TGTGCCAGCAGCCACGGGACTTCCCGGGAGCAGTACTTC.

This clonotype was recorded once. The V gene is TRBV12-3 or TRBV12-4, the J gene TRBJ2-1; 9 bases match TRBD2. Trimming at V came to 0 bases and at J to 10 bases, leaving 13 bases not matched to a gene. The CDR3 contains 17 residues. CDR3 amino acids: CASSLATTSGSPGEQFF. In DNA form, the CDR3 reads TGTGCCAGCAGTTTAGCTACCACTAGCGGGTCCCCCGGGGAGCAGTTCTTC.

V is TRBV20-1 and J is TRBJ1-4; D is unresolved. CDR3 length: 12 residues. CDR1 is DFQATT, CDR2 SNEGSKA, per germline (reference sequence). The ends were cut back, 6 bases at V and 8 bases at J, with 13 bases in the middle. CDR3 sequence: CSARVLGEKLFF. The CDR3 DNA is TGCAGTGCGAGGGTGTTAGGCGAAAAACTGTTTTTT.

V and J are TRBV12-3 or TRBV12-4 and TRBJ1-2; D may be TRBD1 (5 bases). The CDR3 extends over 15 amino acids. V dropped 4 bases and J dropped 3 bases, with 15 bases sitting between them. CDR3 sequence (DNA): TGTGCCAGCAGTTCGATAGGGGTTCTCGACTATGGCTACACCTTC. This sequence encodes CASSSIGVLDYGYTF.

The V gene is TRBV27, the J gene TRBJ2-7; D perhaps matches TRBD1 (5 bases). CDR1 is MNHEY, CDR2 SMNVEV, per germline (reference sequence). V lost 0 bases to trimming and J lost 0 bases, with 9 bases between them. The CDR3 runs 15 residues. Here the CDR3 reads CASSLSDDSSYEQYF. For the CDR3, the DNA is TGTGCCAGCAGTTTATCCGATGACAGCTCCTACGAGCAGTACTTC.

This chain connects TRBV5-4 to TRBJ2-1; TRBD2 is a possible D gene (6 bases). CDR3 length equals 16 residues. V lost 4 bases and J 6 bases, leaving 20 bases between the germline ends. Per the germline V gene, CDR1 is SGHNT and CDR2 is YYREEE (reference sequence). CDR3 sequence (DNA): TGTGCCAGCAGCCCTCGGGCGGGACCTCCCAGCAATGAGCAGTTCTTC. Protein sequence: CASSPRAGPPSNEQFF.

This clonotype has a handful of counts. The chain employs TRBV7-6 and TRBJ1-1; TRBD1 agrees at 7 bases. Trimming removed 1 base from V and 0 bases from J; junction bases left unmatched: 5. Looked up from germline, CDR1 is SGHVS and CDR2 is FNYEAQ. This CDR3 comprises 16 residues. The CDR3 loop is CASSLVQGGMNTEAFF. The CDR3 DNA reads as TGTGCCAGCAGCTTAGTCCAGGGGGGGATGAACACTGAAGCTTTCTTT. Full variable domain (rest looked up from reference TRBV7-6 and TRBJ1-1): GAGVSQSPRYKVTKRGQDVALRCDPISGHVSLYWYRQALGQGPEFLTYFNYEAQQDKSGLPNDRFSAERPEGSISTLTIQRTEQRDSAMYRCASSLVQGGMNTEAFFGQGTRLTVV.

The chain recombines TRBV5-4 with TRBJ2-7; D gene ambiguous. This CDR3 has 11 residues. The V gene's germline CDR1 is SGHNT and CDR2 YYREEE (reference sequence). Trimming left V 3 bases short and J 6 bases short, with 7 bases between. This chain's CDR3 is CASSSSGEQYF. Here the CDR3 DNA reads TGTGCCAGCAGCTCCTCGGGCGAGCAGTACTTC.

The rearrangement links TRBV25-1 to TRBJ1-1, with 7 bases aligning to TRBD1. CDR3 length: 13 amino acids. J gave up 11 bases and V 2 bases, and 8 bases lay outside the gene matches. CDR1 MGHDK and CDR2 SYGVNS come from the germline V gene. DNA for the CDR3: TGTGCCAGCAGTGAAGGTGGGACAGCGCGCGCTTTCTTT. As protein: CASSEGGTARAFF.

The V gene is TRBV30, the J gene TRBJ1-1; D is uncertain. Trimming shortened V by 5 bases and J by 3 bases, and 13 bases separated the two germline ends. The CDR3 spans 13 residues. CDR1 and CDR2 from the germline V gene are GTSNPN and SVGIG (reference sequence). The CDR3 reads CAWAQIGDTEAFF. The CDR3 DNA reads as TGTGCCTGGGCCCAGATAGGTGACACTGAAGCTTTCTTT. Looking up the rest from reference TRBV30 and TRBJ1-1 gives the full variable domain: SQTIHQWPATLVQPVGSPLSLECTVEGTSNPNLYWYRQAAGRGLQLLFYSVGIGQISSEVPQNLSASRPQDRQFILSSKKLLLSDSGFYLCAWAQIGDTEAFFGQGTRLTVV.

The J gene is TRBJ2-5, the V gene TRBV20-1, with D possibly TRBD1 on 6 matching bases. V was trimmed by 5 bases and J by 1 base, leaving 11 bases between them. CDR1 and CDR2 (germline): DFQATT, SNEGSKA (reference sequence). The CDR3 covers 13 residues. CDR3 DNA: TGCAGTGCTCACCGGGACACCCAAGAGACCCAGTACTTC. Translated, it gives CSAHRDTQETQYF.

This clonotype occurred once. The rearrangement uses TRBV6-1 and TRBJ1-5; TRBD1 might be the D (6 bases). Germline V gene lookup returns CDR1 MNHNS and CDR2 SASEGT. This CDR3 spans 15 amino acids. V was trimmed by 3 bases and J by 4 bases, leaving 13 bases between them. For the CDR3, the DNA is TGTGCCAGCAGTGACCGGACAGAAAAGAATCAGCCCCAGCATTTT. Its protein product is CASSDRTEKNQPQHF.

The chain combines TRBV7-2 with TRBJ1-1, with D possibly being TRBD1 (5 bases). Trimming took 3 bases from V and 0 from J, leaving 17 bases between them. The CDR3 is 17 amino acids. Germline CDR1 and CDR2: SGHTA and FQGNSA. This chain's CDR3 is CASSLWPQGVVNTEAFF. CDR3 sequence (DNA): TGTGCCAGCAGCTTGTGGCCTCAAGGGGTCGTGAACACTGAAGCTTTCTTT.

The J gene is TRBJ1-2, the V gene TRBV5-1; 9 nucleotides line up with TRBD1. The germline V gene encodes CDR1 SGHRS and CDR2 YFSETQ. CDR3 length equals 14 residues. Trimming removed 3 bases from V and 8 bases from J; junction bases left unmatched: 8. This chain's CDR3 is CASSSRDRERGYTF. In DNA form, the CDR3 reads TGCGCCAGCAGCTCGAGGGACAGGGAGCGGGGCTACACCTTC. Supplemented by reference TRBV5-1 and TRBJ1-2, the full variable domain reads KAGVTQTPRYLIKTRGQQVTLSCSPISGHRSVSWYQQTPGQGLQFLFEYFSETQRNKGNFPGRFSGRQFSNSRSEMNVSTLELGDSALYLCASSSRDRERGYTFGSGTRLTVV.

This rearrangement joins TRBV6-1 to TRBJ2-3; 8 bases fit TRBD1. CDR3 length: 15 residues. Germline V gene sequence: CDR1 MNHNS, CDR2 SASEGT. With 6 bases clipped from V and 2 bases from J, the junction kept 7 bases outside the gene matches. The CDR3: CASRDRGGLTDTQYF. CDR3 nucleotide sequence: TGTGCCAGCAGAGACAGGGGTGGCCTCACAGATACGCAGTATTTT.

This sequence joins TRBV7-8 and TRBJ1-5; D unclear. Germline V gene data show CDR1 as SGHVS and CDR2 as FQNEAQ. V lost 2 bases, J lost 6 bases, and 11 bases lay in between. CDR3 length: 14 residues. CDR3: CASSLPAEGQPQHF. The DNA for the CDR3 is TGTGCCAGCAGCTTACCCGCGGAGGGTCAGCCCCAGCATTTT.

The chain couples TRBV7-3 to TRBJ1-1, with 7 bases matching TRBD1. CDR1 SGHTA and CDR2 FQGTGA come from the germline V gene. Trimming cost V 5 bases and J 4 bases; bases outside gene matches: 7. This CDR3 is 14 amino acids long. CDR3 DNA sequence: TGTGCCAGCAGCCGCACAGGGGTGGGCACTGAAGCTTTCTTT. Protein: CASSRTGVGTEAFF.

The table lists this clonotype with a few counts. V gene TRBV2 combines with J gene TRBJ2-5, with TRBD2 identical over 10 bases. Germline CDR1 and CDR2: SNHLY and FYNNEI. V was clipped by 8 bases and J by 2 bases; unmatched bases: 11. The CDR3 is made up of 16 amino acids. The CDR3 is CASQRASGSGQETQYF. DNA of the CDR3: TGTGCCAGCCAGAGGGCTAGCGGGAGCGGACAAGAGACCCAGTACTTC.

The chain combines TRBV5-1 with TRBJ2-3, with a possible D match to TRBD2 (6 bases). The CDR3 contains 14 residues. Looked up from germline, CDR1 is SGHRS and CDR2 is YFSETQ. Deletions cut 4 bases from V and 0 bases from J, with 9 bases between. CDR3: CASSRGVSTDTQYF. In nucleotides, the CDR3 is TGCGCCAGCAGCCGCGGGGTAAGCACAGATACGCAGTATTTT.

The chain is built from TRBV9 and TRBJ2-3; D is possibly TRBD2 (5 bases). The germline V gene has CDR1 SGDLS and CDR2 YYNGEE. The CDR3 is made up of 14 amino acids. V gave up 0 bases and J gave up 8 bases, with 13 bases separating them. DNA for the CDR3: TGTGCCAGCAGCGTAGCCGGGGATGTACGTACGCAGTATTTT. Translating gives CASSVAGDVRTQYF. The complete variable domain, with remaining parts taken from reference TRBV9 and TRBJ2-3, reads DSGVTQTPKHLITATGQRVTLRCSPRSGDLSVYWYQQSLDQGLQFLIQYYNGEERAKGNILERFSAQQFPDLHSELNLSSLELGDSALYFCASSVAGDVRTQYFGPGTRLTVL.

The chain employs TRBV2 and TRBJ1-1; D gene unclear. Germline values: CDR1 SNHLY, CDR2 FYNNEI. This CDR3 spans 13 amino acids. With 6 bases removed from V and 0 bases from J, the gap between germline ends came to 8 bases. For the CDR3, the DNA is TGTGCCAGCAGGGGCAGAATGAACACTGAAGCTTTCTTT. Encoded protein: CASRGRMNTEAFF. The full variable domain, its missing parts supplied by reference TRBV2 and TRBJ1-1, is EPEVTQTPSHQVTQMGQEVILRCVPISNHLYFYWYRQILGQKVEFLVSFYNNEISEKSEIFDDQFSVERPDGSNFTLKIRSTKLEDSAMYFCASRGRMNTEAFFGQGTRLTVV.

This clonotype has only a few counts. V usage is TRBV7-2 and J usage is TRBJ2-3; TRBD2 agrees at 9 bases. The CDR3 runs 17 residues. CDR1 is SGHTA and CDR2 is FQGNSA in the germline V gene. With V trimmed by 2 bases and J by 3 bases, 9 bases remained unmatched. In nucleotides, the CDR3 is TGTGCCAGCAGCTTATTTCACGGGCGGGAGGGAACAGATACGCAGTATTTT. Translating it yields CASSLFHGREGTDTQYF.